Given below is one T cell receptor beta chain in context. Its specificity is not known. TCRdb re-analysed the 5' RACE reads in MiXCR, keeping a single row per CDR3 protein. This sample yields around 300,000 distinct CDR3 sequences, of which 13% to 15% are seen a single time; approximately 22% belongs to the top ten. This sample stems from a study of T-cell memory formation after mild COVID-19. Overall study results and limits: There were some responding clones in pre-infection memory, which suggested that cross-reactive memory had joined. Shrinking CD4+ clones resided mostly in CM and EM, and CD8+ ones in EMRA. Clones that got smaller from day 15 to 85 had even CD4/CD8, while clones growing later tipped toward CD4+.

Germline V lookup: CDR1 SGHVS, CDR2 FNYEAQ. This CDR3 spans 15 amino acids. Trimming left V 3 bases short and J 3 bases short, with 14 bases between. V and J are TRBV7-6 and TRBJ2-5, with a possible D match to TRBD1 (6 bases). The sequence derives from a man aged 18 to 30 who had mild COVID-19 (a few samples of this study predate the infection). Cell type and time point are not known. Sequenced input: PBMCs or a T cell subset sorted from them (not recorded which). CDR3 sequence reads: CASSLGAHAKETQYF. The CDR3 region has the DNA TGTGCCAGCAGCTTGGGGGCGCACGCTAAAGAGACCCAGTACTTC. Based on the CDR3 plus reference TRBV7-6 and TRBJ2-5, the full variable domain is GAGVSQSPRYKVTKRGQDVALRCDPISGHVSLYWYRQALGQGPEFLTYFNYEAQQDKSGLPNDRFSAERPEGSISTLTIQRTEQRDSAMYRCASSLGAHAKETQYFGPGTRLLVL.